This T cell receptor beta chain emerged from a study of spatial heterogeneity in lung cancer. Points from the study as a whole: Intratumoral expanded alpha and beta TCR counts were found to track tumor mutation counts. Sequencing reached an estimated coverage of tumor T cells that was only about 7% for alpha chains and 11% to 15% for beta chains.

Via MiXCR, TCRdb re-called the 5' RACE reads, giving one row per CDR3 protein. The sample records roughly 11,000 distinct CDR3 sequences, roughly 15% being singletons. The CDR3 runs to 14 residues. V was trimmed by 4 bases and J by 1 base, leaving 8 bases between them. CDR1 is MNHEY and CDR2 is SVGEGT in the germline V gene. This clonotype was counted only a few times. Its antigen is not identified. Regarding time point: sample taken at primary tumor resection. There were 75 or so donors, all of them untreated patients with early-stage non-small cell lung cancer. This specimen consisted of lung tumor tissue, obtained at surgery. The receptor was isolated from a male donor with early-stage non-small cell lung cancer. The chain combines TRBV6-2 or TRBV6-3 with TRBJ1-5, with no clear D. In DNA, the CDR3 is TGTGCCAGCAGTTTCGTTCTGAGCAATCAGCCCCAGCATTTT. This translates into CASSFVLSNQPQHF.